The clone carrying this T cell receptor beta chain appeared a few times. Its antigen is as yet unknown. TCR alpha and beta CDR3 regions were amplified from RNA using iRepertoire nested multiplex PCR. MiXCR, applied by TCRdb to the multiplex PCR reads, yields one record per CDR3 protein. This repertoire shows under 200,000 distinct CDR3 sequences, roughly 32% found once; its top ten account for about 19%. This specimen comes from a study of glioma-infiltrating T cells. Study-wide results and caveats: Very few CDR3 sequences were shared between tissue and blood.

The CDR3 extends over 19 amino acids. V was pared by 1 base and J by 2 bases, with 5 bases of the junction left unmatched. CDR1 LNHDA and CDR2 SQIVND come from the germline V gene (reference sequence). Material: glioma tissue, nonneoplastic brain tissue, or PBMCs (not recorded which). The sequence derives from a human donor with low-grade glioma or glioblastoma, undergoing nonglioma brain surgery, or in good health (not recorded which). The rearrangement joins TRBV19 to TRBJ2-1; 16 nucleotides line up with TRBD2. The CDR3 DNA sequence: TGTGCCAGTAGTATAGCCGGGACTAGCGGGAGGGCCGCCTACAATGAGCAGTTCTTC. Its protein is CASSIAGTSGRAAYNEQFF. The full variable domain, completed using reference TRBV19 and TRBJ2-1, is DGGITQSPKYLFRKEGQNVTLSCEQNLNHDAMYWYRQDPGQGLRLIYYSQIVNDFQKGDIAEGYSVSREKKESFPLTVTSAQKNPTAFYLCASSIAGTSGRAAYNEQFFGPGTRLTVL.